Listed here are 10 T cell receptor beta chains from one sample, sequenced in a study of blood T cell repertoires in COVID-19. Sequencing was performed with immunoSEQ multiplex PCR; in TCRdb, only in-frame clones are kept and a portion is missing. Among approximately 300,000 clones listed, 85% to 90% were seen once. Sequenced: peripheral blood. Every receptor here comes from a woman aged 45-60 years with COVID-19, enrolled during active disease.

The chain has TRBV19 and TRBJ2-6; perhaps TRBD1 as D (6 bases). The CDR3 is 20 residues long. Germline loops: CDR1 LNHDA, CDR2 SQIVND (reference sequence). Trimming pared 0 bases from V and 0 bases from J, leaving 18 bases between. CDR3 in DNA: TGTGCCAGTAGTATAGAAGCGAGGAGGACAGTTAGCTCTGGGGCCAACGTCCTGACTTTC. This codes for CASSIEARRTVSSGANVLTF.

The chain combines TRBV10-1 with TRBJ2-3, with a tentative D call TRBD2 (6 bases). CDR1 is WNHNN and CDR2 is SYGVQD in the germline V gene (reference sequence). Trimming stripped 8 bases from V and 0 bases from J, with 9 bases between. The CDR3 spans 13 residues. The CDR3 nucleotides read TGCGCCAGCCAGCGGGTTAGCACAGATACGCAGTATTTT. Its protein is CASQRVSTDTQYF.

As to this clone: Other nucleotide sequences from this sample produce the same CDR3. The chain couples TRBV7-2 to TRBJ2-1, with TRBD2 identical over 8 bases. This CDR3 has 15 amino acids. Unmatched junction bases numbered 2, after V lost 4 bases and J lost 0 bases. Germline V lookup: CDR1 SGHTA, CDR2 FQGNSA. The CDR3 nucleotides are TGTGCCAGCAGCTCCGGGACTAGCTCCTACAATGAGCAGTTCTTC. Amino acids: CASSSGTSSYNEQFF.

This clone was seen just once. V usage is TRBV7-8 and J usage is TRBJ2-5; 7 nucleotides line up with TRBD1. Germline CDR1 reads SGHVS; CDR2 reads FQNEAQ. With 5 bases clipped from V and 5 bases from J, the junction kept 8 bases outside the gene matches. The CDR3 runs 14 residues. CDR3 in DNA: TGTGCCAGCAGCGTGACAGGGCGAGGCGAGACCCAGTACTTC. Translation: CASSVTGRGETQYF.

The chain combines TRBV27 with TRBJ1-2, with 9 bases aligning to TRBD1. Trimming removed 1 base from V and 4 bases from J; junction bases left unmatched: 4. The CDR3 has 15 residues. Germline V gives CDR1 MNHEY, CDR2 SMNVEV (reference sequence). The DNA of the CDR3 is TGTGCCAGCAGTTTATGGTCGACAGGGGGCTATGGCTACACCTTC. Its translation: CASSLWSTGGYGYTF.

The chain links TRBV5-1 to TRBJ1-1; unclear D gene. Germline CDR1 SGHRS, CDR2 YFSETQ. This CDR3 region has 15 residues. V was trimmed by 6 bases and J by 1 base, leaving 16 bases between them. The CDR3 reads CASTRWAGKNTEAFF. DNA for the CDR3: TGCGCCAGCACCCGTTGGGCAGGTAAGAACACTGAAGCTTTCTTT. The variable domain in full, completed from reference TRBV5-1 and TRBJ1-1, reads KAGVTQTPRYLIKTRGQQVTLSCSPISGHRSVSWYQQTPGQGLQFLFEYFSETQRNKGNFPGRFSGRQFSNSRSEMNVSTLELGDSALYLCASTRWAGKNTEAFFGQGTRLTVV.

This rearrangement joins TRBV18 to TRBJ1-1; tentatively, D is TRBD1 (5 bases). Germline lookup yields CDR1 KGHSH and CDR2 LQKENI. Trimming stripped 6 bases from V and 1 base from J, with 9 bases between. There are 13 residues in the CDR3. DNA for the CDR3: TGTGCCAGCTCTCGGGGGGAGAACACTGAAGCTTTCTTT. Its protein is CASSRGENTEAFF.

The CDR3 here is CASSYSDERSPLHF. CDR3 in DNA: TGTGCCAGCAGTTACTCAGATGAGCGCTCACCCCTCCACTTT. The V and J genes are TRBV6-5 and TRBJ1-6; no clear D. From germline, CDR1 is MNHEY and CDR2 SVGAGI. Trimming stripped 0 bases from V and 10 bases from J, with 10 bases between. The CDR3 is 14 residues long.

V gene TRBV28 combines with J gene TRBJ2-5, with 14 bases that match TRBD2. Trimming removed 5 bases from V and 13 bases from J; junction bases left unmatched: 9. The CDR3 length is 14 residues. CDR1 and CDR2 (germline): MDHEN, SYDVKM. The CDR3 region is CASSPPGLAGVGYF. The DNA for the CDR3 is TGTGCCAGCAGTCCGCCGGGACTAGCGGGAGTAGGGTACTTC.

The genes are TRBV18 and TRBJ2-1, with a possible D match to TRBD2 (6 bases). The CDR3 has 12 amino acids. V lost 7 bases to trimming and J lost 8 bases, with 12 bases between them. CDR1 is KGHSH, CDR2 LQKENI, per germline. The CDR3 region is CASFQGGDEQFF. In DNA, the CDR3 is TGTGCCAGCTTTCAAGGAGGGGATGAGCAGTTCTTC. The full variable domain, with the rest looked up from reference TRBV18 and TRBJ2-1, is NAGVMQNPRHLVRRRGQEARLRCSPMKGHSHVYWYRQLPEEGLKFMVYLQKENIIDESGMPKERFSAEFPKEGPSILRIQQVVRGDSAAYFCASFQGGDEQFFGPGTRLTVL.